This paragraph reports one T cell receptor beta chain. The CDR3 sequence is 16 residues long. Germline V gives CDR1 SGHDT, CDR2 YYEEEE. V lost 4 bases and J lost 4; bases outside the gene matches: 7. The data were obtained in a study of blood T cell repertoires in COVID-19. Overall study: Samples of COVID-19 (acute and convalescent) were obtained from the United States, Italy and Spain. Sources were T cells, B-cell-depleted T cells, or PBMCs; the material itself was cDNA or gDNA.

Per the original methods: Amplified reference gene primers provided the basis for estimating nucleated cell counts. Sequenced by immunoSEQ multiplex PCR; TCRdb stores in-frame clones only, minus some. V, J and clone size are taken as reported in that table, and D and trimming were inferred from the DNA itself. The sample comprises around 100,000 clones, around 81% of which are singletons, and 10% to 15% rests with the top ten. The sequencing sample was made of peripheral blood. This TCR was recovered from a man between 50 and 59 years old with active or convalescent COVID-19. The chain employs TRBV5-6 and TRBJ2-1, with TRBD2 matching over 11 bases. The CDR3 is CASSARTSGFYNEQFF. The CDR3 DNA is TGTGCCAGCAGCGCACGGACTAGCGGGTTTTACAATGAGCAGTTCTTC.